This T cell receptor beta chain derives from a study of cytomegalovirus exposure and HLA in healthy donors. Turning to the study itself: An earlier analysis identified 117 million unique TCR beta sequences in about 179 million T cells.

The PCR ran on 60 Vbeta and 13 Jbeta primers. Clones were read by immunoSEQ multiplex PCR, and TCRdb kept only the in-frame ones, dropping some. The sample carries some 35,000 clones, almost 70% recorded once. Regarding the study as a whole: Later analysis indicated greater clonal expansion among HLA-associated TCR beta chains than among equally common other chains.

Trimming left V 1 base short and J 5 bases short, with 15 bases between. The CDR3 has 15 amino acids. Germline CDR1 and CDR2: LNHNV and YYDKDF (reference sequence). On this clone: As yet, its antigen is unknown.

The chain combines TRBV15 with TRBJ2-7, with D perhaps matching TRBD1 (6 bases). This TCR came from a man aged 30 to 45 in good health and CMV-seronegative. Sequencing was performed on PBMCs. CDR3 sequence (DNA): TGTGCCACCAGCAGAGTTAGGCAGGGGATAGACGAGCAGTACTTC. Translating gives CATSRVRQGIDEQYF.